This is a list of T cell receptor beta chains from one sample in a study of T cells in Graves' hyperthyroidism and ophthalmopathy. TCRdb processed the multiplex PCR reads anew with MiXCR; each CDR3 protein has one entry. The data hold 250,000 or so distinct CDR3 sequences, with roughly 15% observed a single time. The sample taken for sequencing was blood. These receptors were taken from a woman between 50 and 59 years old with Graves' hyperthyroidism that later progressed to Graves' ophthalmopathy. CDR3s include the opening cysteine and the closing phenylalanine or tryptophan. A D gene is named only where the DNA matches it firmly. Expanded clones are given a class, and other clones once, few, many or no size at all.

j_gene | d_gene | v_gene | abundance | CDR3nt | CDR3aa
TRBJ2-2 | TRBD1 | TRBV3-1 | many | TGTGCCAGCAGCCGGGGACAGGGAGCGGTCGGGGAGCTGTTTTTT | CASSRGQGAVGELFF
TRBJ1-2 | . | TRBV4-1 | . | TGCGCCAGCAGCCAAGTCGCGGCAGCCCTATATGGCTACACCTTC | CASSQVAAALYGYTF
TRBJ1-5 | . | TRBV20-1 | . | TGCAGTGCCCCGGGTTATCTGGGCAATCAGCCCCAGCATTTT | CSAPGYLGNQPQHF
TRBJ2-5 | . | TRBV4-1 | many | TGCGCCAGCAGCCACCGCTCAGGGGGGGGAGAGACCCAGTACTTC | CASSHRSGGGETQYF
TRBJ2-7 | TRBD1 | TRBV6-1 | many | TGTGCCAGCAGTGAGTTGGTGGACCGGGACAGTCCATCCTACGAGCAGTACTTC | CASSELVDRDSPSYEQYF
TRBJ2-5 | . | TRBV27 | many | TGTGCCAGCAGTGTAACACCGAGGGGGACCCAGTACTTC | CASSVTPRGTQYF
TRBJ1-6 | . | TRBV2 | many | TGTGCCAGCAGGGGGACCGGGACCTCCTATAATTCACCCCTCCACTTT | CASRGTGTSYNSPLHF
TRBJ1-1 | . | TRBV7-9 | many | TGTGCCAGCAGCTACACAGGGTCGGGCACTGAAGCTTTCTTT | CASSYTGSGTEAFF
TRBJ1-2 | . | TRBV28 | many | TGTGCCAGCGCTTCCTCCGACAACTATTCTGGCTACACCTTC | CASASSDNYSGYTF
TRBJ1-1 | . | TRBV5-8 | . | TGTGCCAGACCGAGGGCAGGTGTATTTGACACTGAAGCTTTCTTT | CARPRAGVFDTEAFF
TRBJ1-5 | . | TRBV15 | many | TGTGCCACCAGCGCGAGGGGAAGGAACAATCAGCCCCAGCATTTT | CATSARGRNNQPQHF
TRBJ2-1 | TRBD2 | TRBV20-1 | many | TGCAGTGCTAGAGTCCCCCTTAGCGGGAGGGCCAATGAGCAGTTCTTC | CSARVPLSGRANEQFF
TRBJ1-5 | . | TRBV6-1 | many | TGTGCCAGCAGTAGCAGGGGTGGCAATCAGCCCCAGCATTTT | CASSSRGGNQPQHF
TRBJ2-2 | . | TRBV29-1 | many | TGCAGCGCATCGACAGAGACGAACACCGGGGAGCTGTTTTTT | CSASTETNTGELFF
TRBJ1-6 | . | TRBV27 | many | TGTGCCAGCAGTTTACGTGGGGATTCACCCCTCCACTTT | CASSLRGDSPLHF
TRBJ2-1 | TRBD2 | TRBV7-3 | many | TGTGCCAGCACCCTCAGGTGGGGACTAGCGGGAGAACATGCTACCTACAATGAGCAGTTCTTC | CASTLRWGLAGEHATYNEQFF
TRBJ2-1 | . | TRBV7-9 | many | TGTGCCAGCTCTCCTCCGGTACCCGAGTACAATGAGCAGTTCTTC | CASSPPVPEYNEQFF
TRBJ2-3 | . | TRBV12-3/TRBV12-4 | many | TGTGCCAGCAGTTTACCCCTAGGGGACGCTCGGCGATATACGCAGTATTTT | CASSLPLGDARRYTQYF
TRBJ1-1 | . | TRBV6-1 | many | TGTGCCAGCAGTTCGGGACCTACTGGGGCTTTCTTT | CASSSGPTGAFF
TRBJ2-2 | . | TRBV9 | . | TGTGCCAGCAACGGCGGACAAATCGGCACCGGGGAGCTGTTTTTT | CASNGGQIGTGELFF
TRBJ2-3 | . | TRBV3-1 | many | TGTGCCAGCAGCCAAGATTTTGGTAGCACAGATACGCAGTATTTT | CASSQDFGSTDTQYF
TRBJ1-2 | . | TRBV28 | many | TGTGCCAGCAGGCTGGGCGGGGCCAACTATGGCTACACCTTC | CASRLGGANYGYTF
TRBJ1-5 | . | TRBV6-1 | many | TGTGCCAGCACCTACCCTGGGGGCAATCAGCCCCAGCATTTT | CASTYPGGNQPQHF
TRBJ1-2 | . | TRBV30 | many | TGTGCCTGGAGTGTAGGGCGTGGGACCTATGGCTACACCTTC | CAWSVGRGTYGYTF
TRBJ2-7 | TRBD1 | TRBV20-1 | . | TGCAGTGCGGGCAGGACAGGGCGCAGCTCCTACGAGCAGTACTTC | CSAGRTGRSSYEQYF
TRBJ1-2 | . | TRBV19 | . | TGTGCCAGTAGTACAACAGGGTTAGCTAACTATGGCTACACCTTC | CASSTTGLANYGYTF
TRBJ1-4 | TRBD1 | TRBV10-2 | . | TGCGCCAGCACCCCACGCGGAGGACAGGAAAATGAAAAACTGTTTTTT | CASTPRGGQENEKLFF
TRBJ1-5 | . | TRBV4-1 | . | TGCGCCAGCAGCCAGGGACACGCTTATCAGCCCCAGCATTTT | CASSQGHAYQPQHF
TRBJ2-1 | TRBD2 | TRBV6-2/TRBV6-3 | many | TGTGCCACCCGAATTAGCGGGGACAATGAGCAGTTCTTC | CATRISGDNEQFF
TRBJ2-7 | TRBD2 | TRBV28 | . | TGTGCCAGCAGTTCCGCAAGACCCGGGACTAGCGGCTACGAGCAGTACTTC | CASSSARPGTSGYEQYF
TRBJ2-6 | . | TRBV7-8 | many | TGTGCCAGCAGTCGGGATACTGGGGCCAACGTCCTGACTTTC | CASSRDTGANVLTF
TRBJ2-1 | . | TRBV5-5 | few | TGTGCCAGCAGCTCGCGACCTAGGGGGGATGGGGGTGAGCAGTTCTTC | CASSSRPRGDGGEQFF
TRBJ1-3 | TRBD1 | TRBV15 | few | TGTGCCACCCGGGGACAGGGCAACACCATATATTTT | CATRGQGNTIYF
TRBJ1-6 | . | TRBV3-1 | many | TGTGCCAGCAGCCAATATGGGGAATCACCCCTCCACTTT | CASSQYGESPLHF
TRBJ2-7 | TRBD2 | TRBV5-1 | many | TGCGCCAGCAGGCTGACTAGCGGGAGCACGGGTGAGCAGTACTTC | CASRLTSGSTGEQYF
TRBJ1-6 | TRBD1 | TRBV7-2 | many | TGTGCCAGCAGCTTAAGACAGGGGGCCGATTCACCCCTCCACTTT | CASSLRQGADSPLHF
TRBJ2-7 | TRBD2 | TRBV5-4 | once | TGTGCCAGCAGCTGGAAATTCGGGACTAGCGGGAGCGGCGAGCAGTACTTC | CASSWKFGTSGSGEQYF
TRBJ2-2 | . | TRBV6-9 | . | TGTGCCAGCAGTTACCTCGATTCCGGGGAGCTGTTTTTT | CASSYLDSGELFF
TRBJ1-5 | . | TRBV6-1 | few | TGTGCCAGCAGTGAAGCAAGGACAGCCCATAGCAATCAGCCCCAGCAATTT | CASSEARTAHSNQPQQF
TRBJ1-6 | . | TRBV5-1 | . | TGCGCCAGCAGCTTCCCGAGCTCCTATAATTCACCCCTCCACTTT | CASSFPSSYNSPLHF
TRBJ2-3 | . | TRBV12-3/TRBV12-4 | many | TGTGCCAGCAAGATCGAACTAGCCTCAGATACGCAGTATTTT | CASKIELASDTQYF
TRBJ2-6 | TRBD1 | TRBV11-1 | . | TGTGCCAGCACCCCCGGGACAGGGTATGACGGGGCCAACGTCCTGACTTTC | CASTPGTGYDGANVLTF
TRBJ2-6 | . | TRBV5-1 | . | TGCGCCAGCAGCTTGACAGGAAGCTCTGGGGCCAACGTCCTGACTTTC | CASSLTGSSGANVLTF
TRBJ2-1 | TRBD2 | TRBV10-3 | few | TGTGCCATCAGTGGATTTGGACTAGCGGGCTCCTACAATGAGCAGTTCTTC | CAISGFGLAGSYNEQFF
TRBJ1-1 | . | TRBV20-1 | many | TGCAGTGCTAGAGTTAGAACAGGGTTGAACACTGAAGCTTTCTTT | CSARVRTGLNTEAFF
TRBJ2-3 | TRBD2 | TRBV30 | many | TGTGCCTGGACCGTAAAGGGGCGGGGGTCAGATACGCAGTATTTT | CAWTVKGRGSDTQYF
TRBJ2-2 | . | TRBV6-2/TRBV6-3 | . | TGTGCCAGCAGTTACATGGGGGGCACCGGGGAGCTGTTTTTT | CASSYMGGTGELFF
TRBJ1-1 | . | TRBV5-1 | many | TGCGCCAGCAGCTTGGGGAACCAAAAAGCCACTGAAGCTTTCTTT | CASSLGNQKATEAFF
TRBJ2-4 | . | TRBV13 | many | TGTGCCAGCAGCCCGGCGGCGGAAAACATTCAGTACTTC | CASSPAAENIQYF
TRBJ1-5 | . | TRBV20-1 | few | TGCAGTGCTGGGCAGGGAAATCAGCCCCAGCATTTT | CSAGQGNQPQHF
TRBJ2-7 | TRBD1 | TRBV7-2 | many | TGTGCCAGCAGCTTAAACAGGGGTGGCTACGAGCAGTACTTC | CASSLNRGGYEQYF
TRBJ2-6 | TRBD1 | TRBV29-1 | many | TGCAGCGTTGGGCGACAGGGCCGGGCCAACGTCCTGACTTTC | CSVGRQGRANVLTF
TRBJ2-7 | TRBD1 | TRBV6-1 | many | TGTGCCAGCAGAAGGACAGGGCCCTACGAGCAGTACTTC | CASRRTGPYEQYF
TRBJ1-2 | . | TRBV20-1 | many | TGCAGTGCTAGACATAGCTATGGCTACACCTTC | CSARHSYGYTF
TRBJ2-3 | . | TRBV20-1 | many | TGCAGTGCTAGAAAGGGAGCCGTCCCAGATACGCAGTATTTT | CSARKGAVPDTQYF
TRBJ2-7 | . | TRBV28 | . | TGTGCCAGCAGCTCATATGGGGACGAGCAGTACTTC | CASSSYGDEQYF
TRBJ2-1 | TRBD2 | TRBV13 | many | TGTGCCAGCAGCGGGACTAGCGGGGGGTACAATGAGCAGTTCTTC | CASSGTSGGYNEQFF
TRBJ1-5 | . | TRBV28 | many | TGTGCCAGCACTTTACCGGGTCTCTGGGATCAGCCCCAGCATTTT | CASTLPGLWDQPQHF
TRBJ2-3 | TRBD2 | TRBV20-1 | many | TGCAGTGCTACACCCCTAGCGGGAGTGAGCACAGATACGCAGTATTTT | CSATPLAGVSTDTQYF